Following are 32 T cell receptor beta chains from one sample sequenced in a study of OX40 agonist ivuxolimab in advanced cancers. TCRdb's copy holds only in-frame clones and misses some; the assay was immunoSEQ multiplex PCR. The table records about 100,000 clones, roughly 90% of them present only once. The input for sequencing was CD4+ or CD8+ T cells sorted from blood, taken in a trial of the OX40 agonist ivuxolimab. Receptors originate from an adult with an advanced solid tumor such as melanoma, head and neck, liver or kidney cancer.

V usage is TRBV27 and J usage is TRBJ2-3, with TRBD1 identical over 7 bases. The ends lost 3 bases at V and 3 bases at J; junction bases unmatched: 6. Looked up from germline, CDR1 is MNHEY and CDR2 is SMNVEV (reference sequence). The CDR3 covers 15 residues. This CDR3 is CASSFRGRGTDTQYF. The CDR3 nucleotides are TGTGCCAGCAGTTTCCGCGGCAGGGGGACAGATACGCAGTATTTT.

This clone was counted once. The CDR3 bases are TGTGCCAGCAGTTTAGGTCACGGCAGGGGAGAGACCCAGTACTTC. Translated: CASSLGHGRGETQYF. This sequence joins TRBV27 and TRBJ2-5; D perhaps matches TRBD1 (6 bases). Germline lookup yields CDR1 MNHEY and CDR2 SMNVEV (reference sequence). V gave up 2 bases and J gave up 4 bases, with 14 bases separating them. The CDR3 is 15 residues long.

The J gene is TRBJ2-3, the V gene TRBV10-3; 8 bases align to TRBD2. The CDR3 contains 14 residues. The germline V gene has CDR1 ENHRY and CDR2 SYGVKD. Trimming cost V 5 bases and J 1 base; bases outside gene matches: 2. CDR3 sequence: CAISKGLGTDTQYF. The CDR3 DNA is TGTGCCATCAGTAAGGGACTAGGCACAGATACGCAGTATTTT.

This chain connects TRBV19 to TRBJ1-1, with D perhaps matching TRBD1 (6 bases). Between the trimmed V and J ends, which lost 7 bases and 5 bases, there was a span of 17 bases. The CDR3 has 14 amino acids. The germline V gene has CDR1 LNHDA and CDR2 SQIVND (reference sequence). Written as DNA, the CDR3 is TGTGCCAGTAATGGGGGGGGCAGCAAGACTGAAGCTTTCTTT. It codes for CASNGGGSKTEAFF.

The chain couples TRBV9 to TRBJ2-7; 11 positions match TRBD2. Trimming at V came to 5 bases and at J to 0 bases, leaving 4 bases not matched to a gene. This CDR3 comprises 15 residues. Germline loops: CDR1 SGDLS, CDR2 YYNGEE. In nucleotides, the CDR3 is TGTGCCAGCAGTCTAGCGGGAGGCGCCTCCTACGAGCAGTACTTC. Protein: CASSLAGGASYEQYF. Drawing the rest from reference TRBV9 and TRBJ2-7, the complete variable domain is DSGVTQTPKHLITATGQRVTLRCSPRSGDLSVYWYQQSLDQGLQFLIQYYNGEERAKGNILERFSAQQFPDLHSELNLSSLELGDSALYFCASSLAGGASYEQYFGPGTRLTVT.

The chain links TRBV2 to TRBJ1-2, with D possibly matching TRBD1 (5 bases). The germline V and J ends were trimmed by 5 bases and 7 bases, with 14 bases remaining between them. The germline gives CDR1 SNHLY, CDR2 FYNNEI. The CDR3 is made up of 13 amino acids. CDR3 residues: CASSFQGGGGYTF. In DNA form, the CDR3 reads TGTGCCAGCAGTTTTCAGGGTGGGGGTGGCTACACCTTC. Looking up the rest from reference TRBV2 and TRBJ1-2 gives the full variable domain: EPEVTQTPSHQVTQMGQEVILRCVPISNHLYFYWYRQILGQKVEFLVSFYNNEISEKSEIFDDQFSVERPDGSNFTLKIRSTKLEDSAMYFCASSFQGGGGYTFGSGTRLTVV.

This chain joins TRBV7-9 and TRBJ1-2; D is perhaps TRBD1 (5 bases). CDR1 is SEHNR and CDR2 is FQNEAQ in the germline V gene (reference sequence). The V end lost 3 bases, the J end lost 8 bases, and 10 bases lay between the germline ends. This CDR3 contains 12 residues. The chain's CDR3 is CASSFGGNGYTF. For the CDR3, the DNA is TGTGCCAGCAGCTTCGGGGGAAACGGCTACACCTTC.

This chain links TRBV28 with TRBJ2-1, with a tentative D call TRBD1 (5 bases). The CDR3 sequence is 12 residues long. Trimming removed 10 bases from V and 6 bases from J, with 13 bases in between. Looked up from germline, CDR1 is MDHEN and CDR2 is SYDVKM. CDR3 coding DNA: TGTGCCACCCGCTTCCAGGGCAATGAGCAGTTCTTC. It translates to CATRFQGNEQFF.

This clone is a singleton in its sample. The chain is built from TRBV9 and TRBJ2-7; D unresolved. V lost 3 bases and J lost 6, with 10 bases in between. Germline CDR1 and CDR2: SGDLS and YYNGEE. The CDR3 consists of 12 residues. The CDR3 loop is CASSAAVGEQYF. For the CDR3, the DNA is TGTGCCAGCAGCGCCGCGGTCGGCGAGCAGTACTTC.

The rearrangement links TRBV4-3 to TRBJ1-4; 7 positions agree with TRBD1. Germline assignment: CDR1 LGHNA and CDR2 YSLEER. The ends lost 0 bases at V and 6 bases at J; junction bases unmatched: 7. The CDR3 is 16 residues long. Written as DNA, the CDR3 is TGCGCCAGCAGCCAAGATCCCTCGGACAGGCATGAAAAACTGTTTTTT. Protein sequence: CASSQDPSDRHEKLFF.

The chain joins TRBV9 to TRBJ2-1, with 14 bases that match TRBD2. V shed 4 bases and J 6 bases; nucleotides not matched to a gene: 6. CDR1 SGDLS and CDR2 YYNGEE come from the germline V gene. The CDR3 covers 16 residues. This CDR3 reads CASSSHGTSGGNEQFF. The DNA for the CDR3 is TGTGCCAGCAGCTCACACGGGACTAGCGGGGGCAATGAGCAGTTCTTC.

Note on this clone: An end of the junction differs from the germline gene, which may be a read error. CDR3 bases: TGTGCCAGCAGCGAACCGGGACAGCGCTCTTTT. This codes for CASSEPGQRSF. The chain links TRBV6-1 to TRBJ1-5, with 7 bases matching TRBD1. The CDR3 has 11 residues. Germline lookup yields CDR1 MNHNS and CDR2 SASEGT.

The J gene is TRBJ1-2, the V gene TRBV5-4, with D possibly matching TRBD1 (5 bases). Germline loops: CDR1 SGHNT, CDR2 YYREEE (reference sequence). The CDR3 is 17 amino acids. V was cut by 2 bases and J by 4 bases, with 21 bases left in between. The CDR3 nucleotides are TGTGCCAGCAGCTTAAGACTTCTACAGAAGGGACGCTATGGCTACACCTTC. Translating it yields CASSLRLLQKGRYGYTF.

This chain connects TRBV2 to TRBJ2-1, with a tentative D call TRBD2 (7 bases). This CDR3 comprises 13 residues. V lost 7 bases and J lost 6, with 13 bases in between. CDR1 SNHLY and CDR2 FYNNEI come from the germline V gene. The CDR3 bases are TGTGCCAGCACATTCCGGGGGGCCAATGAGCAGTTCTTC. Translation gives CASTFRGANEQFF.

This chain joins TRBV18 and TRBJ2-2; TRBD1 matches at 12 bases. The CDR3 is made up of 15 amino acids. V trimming: 3 bases; J trimming: 7 bases; junction bases outside the gene matches: 3. Germline lookup yields CDR1 KGHSH and CDR2 LQKENI. CDR3 sequence: CASSPGQGAFGELFF. The DNA of the CDR3 is TGTGCCAGCTCACCGGGACAGGGGGCGTTCGGGGAGCTGTTTTTT. Using reference TRBV18 and TRBJ2-2 for the parts outside the CDR3, the full variable domain is NAGVMQNPRHLVRRRGQEARLRCSPMKGHSHVYWYRQLPEEGLKFMVYLQKENIIDESGMPKERFSAEFPKEGPSILRIQQVVRGDSAAYFCASSPGQGAFGELFFGEGSRLTVL.

The CDR3 loop reads CASSYYRLSSYNEQFF. The CDR3 DNA is TGTGCCAGCAGTTACTACAGACTAAGCTCCTACAATGAGCAGTTCTTC. The chain uses TRBV6-5 and TRBJ2-1; D is possibly TRBD2 (5 bases). Trimming removed 1 base at V and 0 bases at J, with 10 bases between. The CDR3 loop spans 16 amino acids. Germline CDR1 MNHEY, CDR2 SVGAGI.

This clone was recorded a few times. The CDR3 sequence: CASVDRSATNEKLFF. Written as DNA, the CDR3 is TGTGCCAGCGTCGACAGGTCCGCAACTAATGAAAAACTGTTTTTT. The V gene is TRBV2, the J gene TRBJ1-4; D possibly corresponds to TRBD1 (6 bases). V dropped 8 bases and J dropped 0 bases, with 13 bases sitting between them. Germline lookup yields CDR1 SNHLY and CDR2 FYNNEI. The CDR3 covers 15 residues.

The CDR3 nucleotides are TGTGCCAGCAGTCGACAGCGTAACTATGGCTACACCTTC. Its protein product is CASSRQRNYGYTF. The chain combines TRBV6-5 with TRBJ1-2, with a weak D call TRBD1 (5 bases). The CDR3 contains 13 residues. V was pared by 5 bases and J by 1 base, with 8 bases between. CDR1 is MNHEY and CDR2 is SVGAGI in the germline V gene.

This clone was seen only a few times. CDR3 sequence: CASSSAQDTFGYTF. The CDR3 coding sequence is TGTGCCAGCAGCTCGGCCCAGGACACTTTTGGCTACACCTTC. The chain couples TRBV5-4 to TRBJ1-2; TRBD1 might be the D (5 bases). V dropped 3 bases and J dropped 7 bases, with 16 bases sitting between them. Germline V CDR1 and CDR2: SGHNT, YYREEE (reference sequence). This CDR3 is built from 14 residues.

Only one count was recorded for this clone. The rearrangement joins TRBV2 to TRBJ2-1; unclear D gene. Trimming shortened V by 0 bases and J by 5 bases, and 11 bases separated the two germline ends. The CDR3 length is 15 residues. The germline V gene has CDR1 SNHLY and CDR2 FYNNEI. In nucleotides, the CDR3 is TGTGCCAGCAGTGAAGCGGCAGTTCCCAACAATGAGCAGTTCTTC. Translating gives CASSEAAVPNNEQFF.

The V call is TRBV5-1, the J call TRBJ2-5, with no clear D. Trimming removed 0 bases from V and 3 bases from J, with 6 bases in between. The CDR3 loop spans 13 amino acids. Per germline, CDR1 SGHRS and CDR2 YFSETQ. The CDR3: CASSLDGKETQYF. In DNA, the CDR3 is TGCGCCAGCAGCTTGGACGGTAAAGAGACCCAGTACTTC.

This clone was observed a handful of times. This chain joins TRBV2 and TRBJ1-5, with D possibly TRBD1 on 5 matching bases. Germline V gene lookup returns CDR1 SNHLY and CDR2 FYNNEI. V lost 6 bases, J lost 0 bases, and 9 bases lay in between. The CDR3 sequence is 14 residues long. CDR3 amino acids: CASRPGLSNQPQHF. The CDR3, as DNA: TGTGCCAGCAGGCCGGGACTTAGCAATCAGCCCCAGCATTTT.

The CDR3 sequence is CASSIIEGRPELYGYTF. The DNA of the CDR3 is TGTGCCAGTAGTATAATAGAGGGAAGACCTGAACTCTATGGCTACACCTTC. The rearrangement joins TRBV19 to TRBJ1-2, with unresolved D. The germline V gene has CDR1 LNHDA and CDR2 SQIVND (reference sequence). The CDR3 extends over 17 amino acids. The V and J ends lost 2 bases and 4 bases respectively, with 20 bases between them.

V is TRBV19 and J is TRBJ1-5, with 7 bases aligning to TRBD1. CDR1 and CDR2 from the germline V gene are LNHDA and SQIVND (reference sequence). This CDR3 comprises 14 residues. The ends lost 5 bases at V and 1 base at J; junction bases unmatched: 2. Here the CDR3 DNA reads TGTGCCAGTAGTGACAGGGAAAGCAATCAGCCCCAGCATTTT. Its protein product is CASSDRESNQPQHF.

A remark on this clone: Different DNA sequences within this sample yield the same CDR3. V and J are TRBV5-1 and TRBJ2-7; D might be TRBD1 (5 bases). Germline lookup yields CDR1 SGHRS and CDR2 YFSETQ. V lost 0 bases and J lost 3, with 10 bases in between. There are 14 residues in the CDR3. The CDR3, as DNA: TGCGCCAGCAGCTTGGGAGGCAGGGACTACGAGCAGTACTTC. Protein: CASSLGGRDYEQYF.

The chain joins TRBV2 to TRBJ1-5; D is uncertain. The CDR3 spans 14 residues. CDR1 is SNHLY, CDR2 FYNNEI, per germline. V shed 5 bases and J shed 4 bases, with 12 bases lying between them. The CDR3 is CASSTPRENQPQHF. In nucleotides, the CDR3 is TGTGCCAGCAGTACCCCAAGAGAAAATCAGCCCCAGCATTTT.

This clone was picked up one time. The chain recombines TRBV19 with TRBJ1-5, with 8 bases matching TRBD1. V shed 7 bases, J shed 6 bases, and the junction held 11 bases outside the gene matches. CDR1 and CDR2 (germline): LNHDA, SQIVND (reference sequence). The CDR3 consists of 15 residues. Here the CDR3 DNA reads TGTGCCAGTACCCCGTCGCCAGGGGGCTCTCAGCCCCAGCATTTT. Amino acids: CASTPSPGGSQPQHF. Variable domain in full (rest from reference TRBV19 and TRBJ1-5): DGGITQSPKYLFRKEGQNVTLSCEQNLNHDAMYWYRQDPGQGLRLIYYSQIVNDFQKGDIAEGYSVSREKKESFPLTVTSAQKNPTAFYLCASTPSPGGSQPQHFGDGTRLSIL.

The chain employs TRBV7-2 and TRBJ2-1; TRBD2 matches at 14 bases. The junction had 14 bases not matched to a gene; V was cut back by 4 bases and J by 15 bases. The CDR3 is 16 amino acids. Germline V gene data show CDR1 as SGHTA and CDR2 as FQGNSA. DNA of the CDR3: TGTGCCAGCAGCTCACCCGGACTAGCGGGAGGCGATCCACCGTTCTTC. The encoded protein is CASSSPGLAGGDPPFF.

J is TRBJ2-5 and V is TRBV11-2, with 10 positions matching TRBD2. Germline V gene lookup returns CDR1 SGHAT and CDR2 FQNNGV. This CDR3 has 15 amino acids. V gave up 6 bases and J gave up 0 bases; unmatched junction bases: 4. CDR3 nucleotides: TGTGCCAGCAGAGCTAGCGGGAGCAACCAAGAGACCCAGTACTTC. This translates into CASRASGSNQETQYF.

The chain is built from TRBV5-6 and TRBJ2-1; no clear D gene. This CDR3 is built from 12 residues. Germline V gene lookup returns CDR1 SGHDT and CDR2 YYEEEE. The ends were cut back, 5 bases at V and 7 bases at J, with 10 bases in the middle. The CDR3 DNA is TGTGCCAGCAGATCGGATGGGAATGAGCAGTTCTTC. As protein: CASRSDGNEQFF.

The genes are TRBV10-1 and TRBJ2-1, with TRBD2 identical over 7 bases. The J segment lost 7 bases and the V segment lost 3 bases, leaving 6 bases of the junction unmatched. The CDR3 covers 14 residues. Germline V lookup: CDR1 WNHNN, CDR2 SYGVQD (reference sequence). The CDR3 DNA is TGCGCCAGCAGTGATGGGGGAGGGAAAAATGAGCAGTTCTTC. Its translation is CASSDGGGKNEQFF.

The rearrangement joins TRBV4-1 to TRBJ2-1, with 7 bases matching TRBD2. Germline V CDR1 and CDR2: MGHRA, YSYEKL. Germline trimming cut 7 bases from V and 2 bases from J; bases unmatched to any gene: 8. The CDR3 length is 15 residues. CDR3 nucleotide sequence: TGCGCCAGCAAGAACCCGGGGGGACCCTACAATGAGCAGTTCTTC. Translation: CASKNPGGPYNEQFF.